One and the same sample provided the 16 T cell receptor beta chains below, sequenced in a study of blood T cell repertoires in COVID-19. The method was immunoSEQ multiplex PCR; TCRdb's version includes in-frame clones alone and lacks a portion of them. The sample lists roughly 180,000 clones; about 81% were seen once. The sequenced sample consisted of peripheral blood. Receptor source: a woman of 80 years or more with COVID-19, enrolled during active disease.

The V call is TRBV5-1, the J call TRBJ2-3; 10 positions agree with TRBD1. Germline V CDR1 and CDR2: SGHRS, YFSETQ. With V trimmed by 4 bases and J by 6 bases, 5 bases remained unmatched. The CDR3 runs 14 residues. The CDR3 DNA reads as TGCGCCAGCAGCGAGACAGGGGGCTTCGATACGCAGTATTTT. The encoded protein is CASSETGGFDTQYF.

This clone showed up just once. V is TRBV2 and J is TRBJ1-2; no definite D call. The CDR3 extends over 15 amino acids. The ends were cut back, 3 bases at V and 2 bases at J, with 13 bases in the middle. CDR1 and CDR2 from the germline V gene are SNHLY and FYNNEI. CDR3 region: CASSDEPGINYGYTF. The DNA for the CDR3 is TGTGCCAGCAGTGACGAGCCGGGGATCAACTATGGCTACACCTTC.

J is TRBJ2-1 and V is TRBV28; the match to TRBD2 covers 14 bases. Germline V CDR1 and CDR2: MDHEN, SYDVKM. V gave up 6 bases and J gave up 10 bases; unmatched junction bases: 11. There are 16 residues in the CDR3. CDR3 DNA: TGTGCCAGCAGACTTGGGACTAGCGGGAGCATAGGCGAGCAGTTCTTC. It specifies CASRLGTSGSIGEQFF.

The CDR3: CASRGQDSYEQYF. DNA for the CDR3: TGTGCCAGCAGAGGACAGGACTCCTACGAGCAGTACTTC. This rearrangement joins TRBV3-1 (or the pseudogene TRBV3-2) to TRBJ2-7; 7 bases match TRBD1. Trimming at V came to 6 bases and at J to 0 bases, leaving 2 bases not matched to a gene. The CDR3 totals 13 residues. The germline gives CDR1 LGHDT, CDR2 YNNKEL (reference sequence).

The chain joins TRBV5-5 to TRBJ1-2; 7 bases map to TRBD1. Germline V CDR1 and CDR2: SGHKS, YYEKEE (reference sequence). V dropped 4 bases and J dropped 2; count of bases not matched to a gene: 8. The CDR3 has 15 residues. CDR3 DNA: TGTGCCAGCAGCGCCTACCTGACAGGGAACTATGGCTACACCTTC. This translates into CASSAYLTGNYGYTF.

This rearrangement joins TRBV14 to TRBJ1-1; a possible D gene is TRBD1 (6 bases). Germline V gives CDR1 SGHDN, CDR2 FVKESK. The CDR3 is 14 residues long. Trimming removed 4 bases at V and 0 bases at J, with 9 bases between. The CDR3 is CASSPDRLNTEAFF. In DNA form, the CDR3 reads TGTGCCAGCAGCCCCGACAGGCTGAACACTGAAGCTTTCTTT. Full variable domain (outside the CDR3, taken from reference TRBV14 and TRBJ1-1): EAGVTQFPSHSVIEKGQTVTLRCDPISGHDNLYWYRRVMGKEIKFLLHFVKESKQDESGMPNNRFLAERTGGTYSTLKVQPAELEDSGVYFCASSPDRLNTEAFFGQGTRLTVV.

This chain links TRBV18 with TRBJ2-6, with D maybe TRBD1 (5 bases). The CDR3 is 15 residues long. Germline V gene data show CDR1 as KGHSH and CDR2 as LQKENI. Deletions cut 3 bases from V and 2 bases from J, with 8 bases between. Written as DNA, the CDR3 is TGTGCCAGCTCACCCACAGGAGCTGGGGCCAACGTCCTGACTTTC. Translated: CASSPTGAGANVLTF.

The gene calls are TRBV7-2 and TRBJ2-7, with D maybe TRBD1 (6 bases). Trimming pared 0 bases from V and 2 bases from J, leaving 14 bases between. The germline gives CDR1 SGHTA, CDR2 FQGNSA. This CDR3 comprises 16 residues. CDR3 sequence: CASSLAGQGLPYEQYF. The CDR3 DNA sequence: TGTGCCAGCAGCTTAGCAGGTCAGGGGTTACCCTACGAGCAGTACTTC.

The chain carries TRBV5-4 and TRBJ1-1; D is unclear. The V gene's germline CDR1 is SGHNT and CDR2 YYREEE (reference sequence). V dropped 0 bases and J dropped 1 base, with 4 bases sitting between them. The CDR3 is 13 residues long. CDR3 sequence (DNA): TGTGCCAGCAGCTTGGAGCCGAACACTGAAGCTTTCTTT. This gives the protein CASSLEPNTEAFF.

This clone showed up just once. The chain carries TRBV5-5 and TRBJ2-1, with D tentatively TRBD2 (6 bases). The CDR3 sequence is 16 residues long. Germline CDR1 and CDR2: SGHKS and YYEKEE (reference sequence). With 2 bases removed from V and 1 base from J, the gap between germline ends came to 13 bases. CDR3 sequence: CASSLVRETSYNEQFF. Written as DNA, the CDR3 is TGTGCCAGCAGCTTAGTACGGGAGACGTCCTACAATGAGCAGTTCTTC.

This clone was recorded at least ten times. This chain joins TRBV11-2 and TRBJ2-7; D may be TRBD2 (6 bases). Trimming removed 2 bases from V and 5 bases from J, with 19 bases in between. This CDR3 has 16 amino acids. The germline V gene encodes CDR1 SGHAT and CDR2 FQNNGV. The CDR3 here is CASSLLGVAGLDEQYF. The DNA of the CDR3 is TGTGCCAGCAGCTTATTGGGGGTGGCGGGATTAGACGAGCAGTACTTC.

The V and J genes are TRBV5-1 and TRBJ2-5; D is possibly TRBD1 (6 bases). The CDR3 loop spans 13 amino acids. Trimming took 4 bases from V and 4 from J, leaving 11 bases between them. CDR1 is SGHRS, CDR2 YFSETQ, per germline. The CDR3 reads CASSATGPETQYF. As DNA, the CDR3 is TGCGCCAGCAGCGCGACAGGCCCAGAGACCCAGTACTTC.

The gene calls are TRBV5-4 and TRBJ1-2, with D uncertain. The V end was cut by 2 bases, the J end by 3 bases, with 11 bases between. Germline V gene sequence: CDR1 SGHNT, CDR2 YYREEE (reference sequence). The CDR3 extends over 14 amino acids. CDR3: CASSFDSRHYGYTF. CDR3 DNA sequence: TGTGCCAGCAGCTTTGACTCTAGGCACTATGGCTACACCTTC. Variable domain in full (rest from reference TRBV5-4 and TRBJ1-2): ETGVTQSPTHLIKTRGQQVTLRCSSQSGHNTVSWYQQALGQGPQFIFQYYREEENGRGNFPPRFSGLQFPNYSSELNVNALELDDSALYLCASSFDSRHYGYTFGSGTRLTVV.

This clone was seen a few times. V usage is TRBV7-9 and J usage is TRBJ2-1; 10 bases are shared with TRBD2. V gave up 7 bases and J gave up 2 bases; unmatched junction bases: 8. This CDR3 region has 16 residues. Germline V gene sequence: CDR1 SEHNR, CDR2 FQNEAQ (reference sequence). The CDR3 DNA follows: TGTGCCAGCACCCCAATCGGGACTAGCGCCTACAATGAGCAGTTCTTC. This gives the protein CASTPIGTSAYNEQFF.

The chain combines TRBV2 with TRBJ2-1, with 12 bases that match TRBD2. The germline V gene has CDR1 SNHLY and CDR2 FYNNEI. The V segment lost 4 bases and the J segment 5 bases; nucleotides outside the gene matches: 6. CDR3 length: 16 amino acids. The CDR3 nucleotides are TGTGCCAGCAGTGCGGAGACTAGCGGGGGCAACAATGAGCAGTTCTTC. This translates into CASSAETSGGNNEQFF.

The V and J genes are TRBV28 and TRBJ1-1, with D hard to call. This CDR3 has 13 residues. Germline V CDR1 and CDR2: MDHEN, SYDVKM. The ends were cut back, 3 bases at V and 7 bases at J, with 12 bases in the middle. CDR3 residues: CASSLSLRFEAFF. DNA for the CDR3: TGTGCCAGCAGTTTGAGTCTCCGATTTGAAGCTTTCTTT.